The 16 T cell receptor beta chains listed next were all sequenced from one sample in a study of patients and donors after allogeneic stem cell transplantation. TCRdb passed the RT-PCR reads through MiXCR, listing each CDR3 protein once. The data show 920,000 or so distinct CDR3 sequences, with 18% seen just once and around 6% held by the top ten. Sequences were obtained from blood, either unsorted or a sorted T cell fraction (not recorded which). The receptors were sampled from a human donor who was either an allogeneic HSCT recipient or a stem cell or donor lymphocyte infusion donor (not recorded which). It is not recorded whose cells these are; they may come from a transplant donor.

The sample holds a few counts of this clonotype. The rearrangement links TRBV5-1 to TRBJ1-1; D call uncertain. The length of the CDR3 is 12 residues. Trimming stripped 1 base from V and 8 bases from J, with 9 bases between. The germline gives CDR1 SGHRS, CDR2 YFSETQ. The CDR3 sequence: CASSLHGREAFF. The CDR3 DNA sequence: TGCGCCAGCAGCTTGCACGGGAGGGAAGCTTTCTTT.

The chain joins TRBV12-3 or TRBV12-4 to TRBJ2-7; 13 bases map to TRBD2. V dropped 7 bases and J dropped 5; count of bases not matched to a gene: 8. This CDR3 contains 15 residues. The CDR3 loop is CASIRGLAGRDEQYF. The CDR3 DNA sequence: TGTGCCAGCATCCGGGGACTAGCGGGACGCGACGAGCAGTACTTC.

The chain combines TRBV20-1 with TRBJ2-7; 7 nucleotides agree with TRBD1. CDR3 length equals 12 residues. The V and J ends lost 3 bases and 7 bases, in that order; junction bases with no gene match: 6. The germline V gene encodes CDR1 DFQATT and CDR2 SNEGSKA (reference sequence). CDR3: CSASGDSREQYF. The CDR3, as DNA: TGCAGTGCTAGTGGGGACAGCCGGGAGCAGTACTTC.

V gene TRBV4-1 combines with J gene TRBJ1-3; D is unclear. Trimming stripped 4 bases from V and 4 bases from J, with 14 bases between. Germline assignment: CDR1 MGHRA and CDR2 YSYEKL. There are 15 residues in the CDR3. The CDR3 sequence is CASSLGLLHGNTIYF. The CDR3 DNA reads TGCGCCAGCAGCCTTGGGTTGTTGCACGGAAACACCATATATTTT.

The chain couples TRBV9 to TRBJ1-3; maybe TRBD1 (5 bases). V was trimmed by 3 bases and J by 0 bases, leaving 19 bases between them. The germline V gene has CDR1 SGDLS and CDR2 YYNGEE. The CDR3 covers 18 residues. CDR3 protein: CASSAEPLVGGSGNTIYF. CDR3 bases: TGTGCCAGCAGCGCGGAGCCGTTAGTGGGGGGCTCTGGAAACACCATATATTTT.

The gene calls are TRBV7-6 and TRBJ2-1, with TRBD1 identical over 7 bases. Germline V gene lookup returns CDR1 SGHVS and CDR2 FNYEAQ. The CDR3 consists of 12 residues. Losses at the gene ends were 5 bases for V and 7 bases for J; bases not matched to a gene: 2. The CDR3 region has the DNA TGTGCCAGCAGCGACAGGGCGAATGAGCAGTTCTTC. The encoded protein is CASSDRANEQFF. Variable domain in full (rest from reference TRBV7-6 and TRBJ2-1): GAGVSQSPRYKVTKRGQDVALRCDPISGHVSLYWYRQALGQGPEFLTYFNYEAQQDKSGLPNDRFSAERPEGSISTLTIQRTEQRDSAMYRCASSDRANEQFFGPGTRLTVL.

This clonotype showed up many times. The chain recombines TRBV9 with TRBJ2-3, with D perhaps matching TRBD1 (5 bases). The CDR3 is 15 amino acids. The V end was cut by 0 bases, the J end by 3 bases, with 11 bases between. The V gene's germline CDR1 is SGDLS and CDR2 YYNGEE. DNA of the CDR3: TGTGCCAGCAGCGTAGGGCAGGGTAGGACAGATACGCAGTATTTT. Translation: CASSVGQGRTDTQYF.

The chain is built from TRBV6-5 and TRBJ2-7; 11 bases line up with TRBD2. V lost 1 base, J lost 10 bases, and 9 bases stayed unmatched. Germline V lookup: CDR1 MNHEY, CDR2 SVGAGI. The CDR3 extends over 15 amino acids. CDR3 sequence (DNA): TGTGCCAGCAGTTACTTAACCGGGACTAGCGGAGACCAGTACTTC. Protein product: CASSYLTGTSGDQYF.

This CDR3 is CSATEGDQPQHF. The CDR3 DNA follows: TGCAGTGCTACAGAGGGAGATCAGCCCCAGCATTTT. The chain employs TRBV20-1 and TRBJ1-5; D unresolved. The CDR3 loop spans 12 amino acids. The ends were cut back, 4 bases at V and 5 bases at J, with 9 bases in the middle. CDR1 and CDR2 (germline): DFQATT, SNEGSKA (reference sequence).

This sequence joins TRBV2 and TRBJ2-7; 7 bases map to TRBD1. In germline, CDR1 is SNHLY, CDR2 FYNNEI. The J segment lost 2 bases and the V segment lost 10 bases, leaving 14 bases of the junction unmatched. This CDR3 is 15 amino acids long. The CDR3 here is CANNPPGQKTYEQYF. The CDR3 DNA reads TGTGCCAACAACCCTCCGGGACAGAAGACCTACGAGCAGTACTTC.

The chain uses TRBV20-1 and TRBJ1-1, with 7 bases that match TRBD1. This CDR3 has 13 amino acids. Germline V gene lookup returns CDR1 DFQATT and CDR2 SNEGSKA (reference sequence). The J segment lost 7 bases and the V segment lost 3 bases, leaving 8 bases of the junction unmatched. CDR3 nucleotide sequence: TGCAGTGCTAGCCAGGGGGGACCAGTTGAAGCTTTCTTT. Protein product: CSASQGGPVEAFF.

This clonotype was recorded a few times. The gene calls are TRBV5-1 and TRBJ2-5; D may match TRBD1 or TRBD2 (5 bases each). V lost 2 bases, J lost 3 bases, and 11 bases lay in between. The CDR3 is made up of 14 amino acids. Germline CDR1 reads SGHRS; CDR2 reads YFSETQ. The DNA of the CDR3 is TGCGCCAGCAGCTTATGGGGGTTGGAAGAGACCCAGTACTTC. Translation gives CASSLWGLEETQYF.

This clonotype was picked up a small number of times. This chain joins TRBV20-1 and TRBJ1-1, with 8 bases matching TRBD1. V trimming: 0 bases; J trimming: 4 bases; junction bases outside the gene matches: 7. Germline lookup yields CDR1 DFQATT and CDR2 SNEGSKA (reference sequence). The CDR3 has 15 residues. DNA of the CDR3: TGCAGTGCTAGAGAGGGACAGGTGAAGGGCACTGAAGCTTTCTTT. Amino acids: CSAREGQVKGTEAFF.

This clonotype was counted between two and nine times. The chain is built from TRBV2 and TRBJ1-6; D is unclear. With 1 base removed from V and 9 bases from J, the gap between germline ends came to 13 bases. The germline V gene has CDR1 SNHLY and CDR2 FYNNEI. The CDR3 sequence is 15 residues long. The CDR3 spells CASSEGEPRISPLHF. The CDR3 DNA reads TGTGCCAGCAGTGAAGGGGAGCCTCGCATTTCACCCCTCCACTTT.

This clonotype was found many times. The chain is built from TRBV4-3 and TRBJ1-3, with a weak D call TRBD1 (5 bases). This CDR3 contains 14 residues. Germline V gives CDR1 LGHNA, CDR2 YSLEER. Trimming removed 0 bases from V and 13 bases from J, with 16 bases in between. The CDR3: CASSQEGYRGEIYF. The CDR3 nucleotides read TGCGCCAGCAGCCAAGAGGGGTATCGAGGGGAGATATATTTT.

CDR3 amino acids: CASSPAGEETDTQYF. In DNA form, the CDR3 reads TGTGCCAGCAGCCCGGCGGGAGAGGAGACAGATACGCAGTATTTT. The V gene is TRBV9, the J gene TRBJ2-3; 7 bases line up with TRBD2. The germline V gene has CDR1 SGDLS and CDR2 YYNGEE. This CDR3 has 15 amino acids. V gave up 4 bases and J gave up 3 bases; unmatched junction bases: 8.